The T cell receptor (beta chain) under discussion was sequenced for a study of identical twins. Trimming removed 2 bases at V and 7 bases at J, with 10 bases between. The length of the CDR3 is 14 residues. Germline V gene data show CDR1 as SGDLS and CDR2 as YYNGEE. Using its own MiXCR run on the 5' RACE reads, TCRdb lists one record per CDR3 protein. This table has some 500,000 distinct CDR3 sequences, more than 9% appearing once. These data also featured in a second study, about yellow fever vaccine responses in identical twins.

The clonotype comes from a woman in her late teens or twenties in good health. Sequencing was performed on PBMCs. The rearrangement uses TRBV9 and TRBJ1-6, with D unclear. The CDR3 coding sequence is TGTGCCAGCAGCGTTCCAGGAGCGAATTCACCCCTCCACTTT. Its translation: CASSVPGANSPLHF.